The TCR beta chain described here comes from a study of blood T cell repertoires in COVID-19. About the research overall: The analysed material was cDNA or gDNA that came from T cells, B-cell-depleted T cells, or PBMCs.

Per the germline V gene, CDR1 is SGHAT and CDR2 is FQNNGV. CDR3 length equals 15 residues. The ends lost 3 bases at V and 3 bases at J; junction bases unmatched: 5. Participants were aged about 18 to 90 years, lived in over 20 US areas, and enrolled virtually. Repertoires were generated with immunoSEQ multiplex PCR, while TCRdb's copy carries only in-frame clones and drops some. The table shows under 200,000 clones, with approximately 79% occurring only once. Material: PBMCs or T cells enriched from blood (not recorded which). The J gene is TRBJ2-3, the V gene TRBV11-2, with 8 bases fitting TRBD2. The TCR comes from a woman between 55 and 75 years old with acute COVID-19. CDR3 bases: TGTGCCAGCAGCTTTAGCGGGGTTAAGACAGATACGCAGTATTTT. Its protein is CASSFSGVKTDTQYF. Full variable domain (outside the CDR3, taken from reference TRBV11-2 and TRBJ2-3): EAGVAQSPRYKIIEKRQSVAFWCNPISGHATLYWYQQILGQGPKLLIQFQNNGVVDDSQLPKDRFSAERLKGVDSTLKIQPAKLEDSAVYLCASSFSGVKTDTQYFGPGTRLTVL.